This T cell receptor beta chain comes out of a study of OX40 agonist ivuxolimab in advanced cancers. Study-level findings and limits: Blood T cells, both CD4+ and CD8+, expanded clonally by week 6 at 0.1 to 3.0 mg/kg.

This table comes from immunoSEQ multiplex PCR, and its TCRdb copy is limited to in-frame clones, with some not included. The sample yields roughly 75,000 clones, about 86% seen once. This CDR3 spans 12 amino acids. Germline CDR1 reads SGHTA; CDR2 reads FQGTGA. Trimming removed 6 bases from V and 0 bases from J, with 5 bases in between. In regard to this clone: Its antigen is not known.

This chain joins TRBV7-3 and TRBJ1-1; D uncertain. This sequence originates from an adult with an advanced solid tumor such as melanoma, head and neck, liver or kidney cancer. The sample in question was CD4+ or CD8+ T cells sorted from blood, obtained in a trial of the OX40 agonist ivuxolimab. CDR3 loop: CASSQVNTEAFF. CDR3 coding DNA: TGTGCCAGCAGTCAAGTGAACACTGAAGCTTTCTTT.